The 2 T cell receptor beta chains below all came from one sample that was sequenced in a study of cytomegalovirus exposure and HLA in healthy donors. In the PCR, 60 Vbeta and 13 Jbeta primers were used. Only in-frame clones appear in the TCRdb table, and some are missing; sequencing was by immunoSEQ multiplex PCR. The table records over 150,000 clones, 77% of them present only once. The sample consisted of PBMCs. The receptor source for this set is a middle-aged woman in good health and CMV-seropositive.

J is TRBJ2-7 and V is TRBV27, with 15 bases aligning to TRBD2. This CDR3 has 15 amino acids. CDR1 and CDR2 from the germline V gene are MNHEY and SMNVEV (reference sequence). J gave up 5 bases and V 6 bases, and 5 bases lay outside the gene matches. The CDR3 region is CASRGLAGGVHEQYF. The CDR3 nucleotides are TGTGCCAGCAGAGGACTAGCGGGAGGGGTCCACGAGCAGTACTTC.

CDR3 residues: CASSYLLTGDEQYF. CDR3 nucleotides: TGTGCCAGCAGCTACCTACTGACAGGGGACGAGCAGTACTTC. This chain connects TRBV27 to TRBJ2-7, with 8 bases aligning to TRBD1. The CDR3 contains 14 residues. Unmatched junction bases numbered 9, after V lost 6 bases and J lost 5 bases. Germline V lookup: CDR1 MNHEY, CDR2 SMNVEV (reference sequence).